The T cell receptor (beta chain) described here comes from a study of T cell responses to AZD1222 COVID-19 vaccine (dated by TCRdb to the early 2020s). With respect to the entire study: Because spike-specific TCR depth and breadth did not differ between the two schedules, AZD1222 recipients who got a second dose at roughly 4 weeks were pooled with those who got a second dose at roughly 12 weeks. TCR sequencing covered 230 to 250 trial participants: 207 given two doses of AZD1222 and 26 given two doses of MenACWY control vaccine. Trial participants were enrolled by age into 18-55, 56-69 and 70-plus year subgroups, with around 150, 28 and 57 TCR-sequenced participants respectively.

This clone occurred a few times. Its specific antigen is unknown. The input lacks base qualities; no much larger clone sits a single base away. The paper's findings and limits, for the study overall: Most participants were white British and females outnumbered males, and the authors suggested that clonal diversity may have been underestimated. CD4 TCRs associated with the vaccine covered the entire spike protein, and the dominant responses were in regions 160-218 and 743-854. Reportedly, close to half of the unique spike-specific TCRs recognized epitopes lying outside the regions that are mutated in the B.1.351 and B.1.1.7 variants. After two AZD1222 doses, both the breadth and the depth of spike-specific TCRs were significantly higher than at day 0 and than in MenACWY recipients. Conclusions about previously exposed vaccinees are limited because only five to seven AZD1222 recipients were SARS-CoV-2 seropositive at baseline. Because no day 14 peak-response samples were available, the repertoires could be characterized only after the peak T cell response. The 56-69-year group was small, and its depth increase did not reach significance, likely because of low power.

Reading the label with the study, this specimen's time point is: baseline before first vaccination. Vaccinee samples came from UK trials COV001 and COV002, including a single-blind randomized controlled phase 2/3 trial of AZD1222 (ChAdOx1 nCoV-19) in healthy adults. For TCRbeta chain sequencing, PBMC samples from trial participants were taken at day 0 and at day 28 after the second dose. The CDR3 regions of human TCRbeta chains were analyzed by immunosequencing. The paper's data handling went like this. Repertoire TCRs were matched against a reference library of SARS-CoV-2-specific TCRs generated with the MIRA antigen-specificity platform. Breadth was defined as the fraction of unique TCRs that were SARS-CoV-2-associated. Depth was defined as the fraction of total T cells that were SARS-CoV-2-associated. Using the MIRA data, every spike-specific TCR was mapped to the spike region that the TCR reacted to and assigned to either a CD4 or a CD8 class. Log10-transformed breadth and depth values were compared by one-way ANOVA with Sidak's multiple comparisons tests. The table was pulled from immuneACCESS by TCRdb, which kept in-frame rearrangements only. Such tables lose some clones; where checked, under half of the loss comes from unresolved V genes, and the rest has no known cause. The V and J calls and clone size were taken over from that table, and D and trimming were inferred from the DNA. This sample holds 100,000 to 150,000 clones; approximately 90% were observed only once. In total, the top ten clones hold 7% to 9% of the sample.

The sequencing here drew on peripheral blood, taken on day 0 of AZD1222 vaccination. This receptor was identified in an adult in good health.

CDR3 reads: CASSTPGRLYEQYF. In nucleotides, the sequence is TGTGCCAGTAGTACTCCCGGGCGTCTTTACGAGCAGTACTTC. This chain is built from TRBV19 and TRBJ2-7; no D gene can be assigned with confidence. Measured from the cysteine to the phenylalanine, the CDR3 is 14 residues long. Kept here is only the CDR3 DNA, which spans 42 bases and is read in frame from base 1. The germline V gene (reference sequence) gives CDR1 as LNHDA and CDR2 as SQIVND. V and J lose 4 bases and 4 bases, and a span of 14 bases separates them.